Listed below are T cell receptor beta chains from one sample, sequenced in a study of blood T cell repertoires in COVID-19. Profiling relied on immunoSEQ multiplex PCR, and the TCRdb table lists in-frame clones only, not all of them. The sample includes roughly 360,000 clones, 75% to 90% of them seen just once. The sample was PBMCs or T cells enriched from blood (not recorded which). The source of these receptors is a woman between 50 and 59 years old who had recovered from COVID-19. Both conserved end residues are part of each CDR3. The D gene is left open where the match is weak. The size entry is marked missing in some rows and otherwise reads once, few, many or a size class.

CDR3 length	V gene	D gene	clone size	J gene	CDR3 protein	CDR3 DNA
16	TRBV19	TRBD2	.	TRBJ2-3	CASSVGLAGYTDTQYF	TGTGCCAGTAGTGTGGGACTAGCGGGATACACAGATACGCAGTATTTT
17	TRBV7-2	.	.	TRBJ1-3	CASSRDTRVLSGNTIYF	TGTGCCAGCAGCAGGGACACAAGAGTTCTCTCTGGAAACACCATATATTTT
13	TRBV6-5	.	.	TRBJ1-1	CASKMTGVTEAFF	TGTGCCAGTAAAATGACAGGAGTCACTGAAGCTTTCTTT
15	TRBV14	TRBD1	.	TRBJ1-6	CASSHLGQGHSPLHF	TGTGCCAGCAGCCATTTGGGACAGGGACATTCACCCCTCCACTTT
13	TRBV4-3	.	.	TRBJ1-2	CASSPQGFSGYTF	TGCGCCAGCAGCCCACAGGGTTTTTCGGGCTACACCTTC
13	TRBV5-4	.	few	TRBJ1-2	CASSIGQDYGYTF	TGTGCCAGCAGCATAGGACAAGACTATGGCTACACCTTC
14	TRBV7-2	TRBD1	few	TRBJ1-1	CASSLLQGGTEAFF	TGTGCCAGCAGCTTATTACAGGGGGGAACTGAAGCTTTCTTT
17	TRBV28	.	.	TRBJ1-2	CASSSIWRGTSAYGYTF	TGTGCCAGCAGTTCGATTTGGCGGGGGACTTCTGCCTATGGCTACACCTTC
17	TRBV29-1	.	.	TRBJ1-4	CSAILGFQGWANEKLFF	TGCAGCGCAATACTGGGGTTTCAGGGGTGGGCTAATGAAAAACTGTTTTTT
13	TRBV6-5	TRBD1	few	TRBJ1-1	CASKDRGATEAFF	TGTGCCAGCAAAGACAGGGGGGCAACTGAAGCTTTCTTT
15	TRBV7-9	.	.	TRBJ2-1	CASSLTAGTYNEQFF	TGTGCCAGCAGCTTAACTGCGGGCACCTACAATGAGCAGTTCTTC
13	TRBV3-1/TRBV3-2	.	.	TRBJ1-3	CASSQVLGNTIYF	TGTGCCAGCAGCCAAGTCCTCGGAAACACCATATATTTT
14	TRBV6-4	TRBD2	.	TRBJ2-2	CASSTSGLAGELFF	TGTGCCAGCAGTACCTCGGGACTAGCGGGGGAGCTGTTTTTT
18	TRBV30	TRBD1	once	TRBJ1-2	CAWSSKTGTGVSFYGYTF	TGTGCCTGGAGCTCGAAAACCGGGACAGGGGTCTCGTTCTATGGCTACACCTTC
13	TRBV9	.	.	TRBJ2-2	CASRGQNTGELFF	TGTGCCAGCAGGGGGCAGAACACCGGGGAGCTGTTTTTT
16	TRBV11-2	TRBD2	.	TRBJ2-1	CASSSGLAVSYNEQFF	TGTGCCAGCAGCTCAGGACTAGCGGTCTCCTACAATGAGCAGTTCTTC
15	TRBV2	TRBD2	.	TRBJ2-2	CASRIQGTTNGELFF	TGTGCCAGCAGGATCCAAGGGACTACTAATGGGGAGCTGTTTTTT
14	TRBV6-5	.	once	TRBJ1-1	CASSYRAPNTEAFF	TGTGCCAGCAGTTACAGAGCACCGAACACTGAAGCTTTCTTT
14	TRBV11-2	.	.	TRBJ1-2	CASTEAPVYYGYTF	TGTGCCAGCACCGAAGCCCCTGTATATTATGGCTACACCTTC
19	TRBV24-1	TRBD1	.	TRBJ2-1	CAHLPGQGARESSYNEQFF	TGTGCCCACTTACCGGGACAGGGGGCCCGGGAGAGCTCCTACAATGAGCAGTTCTTC
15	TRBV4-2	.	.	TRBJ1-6	CATQGPQGIGSPLHF	TGTGCCACCCAAGGCCCCCAGGGGATAGGGTCACCCCTCCACTTT
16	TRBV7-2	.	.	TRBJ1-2	CASSLDRSYSNYGYTF	TGTGCCAGCAGCTTAGACCGAAGTTACTCTAACTATGGCTACACCTTC
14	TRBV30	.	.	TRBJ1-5	CAWSVTGINQPQHF	TGTGCCTGGAGCGTAACAGGGATCAATCAGCCCCAGCATTTT
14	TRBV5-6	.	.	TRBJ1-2	CASSLTGVVYGYTF	TGTGCCAGCAGCCTCACCGGGGTTGTCTATGGCTACACCTTC
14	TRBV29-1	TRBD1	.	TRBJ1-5	CSVAPTGANQPQHF	TGCAGCGTCGCTCCTACAGGGGCAAATCAGCCCCAGCATTTT
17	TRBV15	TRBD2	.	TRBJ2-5	CATSHIASGRGQETQYF	TGTGCCACCAGTCATATCGCTAGCGGGAGGGGTCAAGAGACCCAGTACTTC
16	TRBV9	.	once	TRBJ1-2	CASSVGGTLTNYGYTF	TGTGCCAGCAGCGTCGGGGGGACGTTGACTAACTATGGCTACACCTTC
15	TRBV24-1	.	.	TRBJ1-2	CATSGVELSKLGYTF	TGTGCCACCAGTGGCGTAGAGCTCTCGAAATTGGGCTACACCTTC
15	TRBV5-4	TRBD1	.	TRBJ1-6	CASSLPTGTNSPLHF	TGTGCCAGCAGCTTGCCGACAGGGACGAATTCACCCCTCCACTTT
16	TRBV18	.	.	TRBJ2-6	CASSPKLVSGANVLTF	TGTGCCAGCTCGCCGAAGCTGGTCTCTGGGGCCAACGTCCTGACTTTC
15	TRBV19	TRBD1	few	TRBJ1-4	CASSRQTGGSEKLFF	TGTGCCAGTAGTCGCCAGACAGGGGGGAGTGAAAAACTGTTTTTT
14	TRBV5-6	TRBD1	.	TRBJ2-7	CASRPGQGNYEQYF	TGTGCCAGCAGACCCGGACAGGGCAACTACGAGCAGTACTTC
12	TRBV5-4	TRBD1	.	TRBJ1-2	CASSLTGGGYTF	TGTGCCAGCAGCTTGACAGGGGGGGGCTACACCTTC
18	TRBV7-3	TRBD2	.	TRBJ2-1	CASSYSGTSGWSYNEQFF	TGTGCCAGCAGCTACTCCGGGACTAGCGGGTGGTCCTACAATGAGCAGTTCTTC
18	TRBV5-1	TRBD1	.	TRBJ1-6	CASSGGQGPPFLNSPLHF	TGCGCCAGCAGCGGGGGACAGGGTCCTCCTTTTTTAAATTCACCCCTCCACTTT
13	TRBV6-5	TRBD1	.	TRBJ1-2	CASSHRQGGGYTF	TGTGCCAGCAGTCATCGACAGGGCGGAGGCTACACCTTC
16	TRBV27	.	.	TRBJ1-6	CASSLWTNPYNSPLHF	TGTGCCAGCAGTTTATGGACAAACCCCTATAATTCACCCCTCCACTTT
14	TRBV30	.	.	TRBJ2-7	CAWSGTGLSYEQYF	TGTGCCTGGAGTGGAACAGGGCTTAGCTACGAGCAGTACTTC
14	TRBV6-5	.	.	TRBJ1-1	CASLQSQASRKAFF	TGTGCCAGCCTGCAATCACAGGCTTCGAGAAAAGCTTTCTTT
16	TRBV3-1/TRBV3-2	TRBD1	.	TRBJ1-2	CASSQVGDRGRYGYTF	TGTGCCAGCAGCCAAGTCGGGGACAGGGGGCGGTATGGCTACACCTTC
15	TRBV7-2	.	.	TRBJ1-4	CASSPHTTTNEKLFF	TGTGCCAGCAGCCCACACACGACAACTAATGAAAAACTGTTTTTT
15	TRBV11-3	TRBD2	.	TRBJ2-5	CASSGGLAVQETQYF	TGTGCCAGCAGCGGTGGGCTAGCGGTCCAAGAGACCCAGTACTTC
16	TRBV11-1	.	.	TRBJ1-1	CASSTRGGAGASEAFF	TGTGCCAGCAGCACAAGGGGAGGGGCAGGGGCATCTGAAGCTTTCTTT
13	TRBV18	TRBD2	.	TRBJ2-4	CASSMSGGNIQYF	TGTGCCAGCTCAATGTCGGGAGGAAACATTCAGTACTTC
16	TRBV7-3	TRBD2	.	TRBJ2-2	CASSLTGTSGTGELFF	TGTGCCAGCAGCTTAACCGGGACTAGCGGCACCGGGGAGCTGTTTTTT
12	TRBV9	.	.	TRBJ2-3	CASSVGPDTQYF	TGTGCCAGCAGCGTCGGTCCAGATACGCAGTATTTT
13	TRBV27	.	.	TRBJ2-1	CASTAGQYNEQFF	TGTGCCAGCACCGCGGGACAGTACAATGAGCAGTTCTTC
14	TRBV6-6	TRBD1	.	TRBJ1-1	CASRLGQGAPLVFF	TGTGCCAGCAGACTGGGACAGGGGGCCCCTCTAGTTTTCTTT
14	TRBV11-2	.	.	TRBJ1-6	CASSLTDRNSPLHF	TGTGCCAGCAGCTTAACTGACAGAAATTCACCCCTCCACTTT
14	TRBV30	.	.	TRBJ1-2	CAWSVRRGNYGYTF	TGTGCCTGGAGTGTACGGAGGGGCAACTATGGCTACACCTTC
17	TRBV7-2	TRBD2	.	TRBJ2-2	CASHRNGASGHTGELFF	TGTGCCAGCCATCGGAACGGGGCTAGCGGACACACCGGGGAGCTGTTTTTT